This T cell receptor (beta chain) was captured in a study of OX40 agonist ivuxolimab in advanced cancers. Study information: Every 2 weeks, patients received ivuxolimab intravenously, dosed at 0.01 to 10 mg/kg. Among those treated, three patients had partial responses, one with hepatocellular carcinoma and two with cutaneous melanoma.

The study, taken as a whole, reports: The authors also found low normalized T-cell clonal expansion in some nonresponders.

After removal of 4 bases from V and 1 base from J, the junction contained 6 bases not matched to a gene. CDR1 and CDR2 from the germline V gene are MDHEN and SYDVKM. The length of the CDR3 is 16 residues. Produced via immunoSEQ multiplex PCR; TCRdb's table is partial and in-frame only. Among about 32,000 clones, about 92% were seen once, and the ten largest hold roughly 28%. As concerns this clone: Its antigen remains unknown.

Patients were ruled out by autoimmune disease history or systemic immunosuppression. The chain recombines TRBV28 with TRBJ2-3; 9 positions agree with TRBD2. The receptor was isolated from an adult with an advanced solid tumor such as melanoma, head and neck, liver or kidney cancer. The input for sequencing was CD4+ or CD8+ T cells sorted from blood, taken in a trial of the OX40 agonist ivuxolimab. The CDR3 coding sequence is TGTGCCAGCAGTTCCACGGGACTAGCTGGCACAGATACGCAGTATTTT. It codes for CASSSTGLAGTDTQYF.